Listed below are T cell receptor beta chains from one sample, sequenced in a study of cytomegalovirus exposure and HLA in healthy donors. Using immunoSEQ multiplex PCR, the repertoire was profiled, and TCRdb retains in-frame clones only, with some absent. Seen here are about 76,000 clones, 73% observed once, and the top ten hold roughly 16%. The sample taken for sequencing was PBMCs. The receptors stem from a woman aged 40 to 49 in good health and CMV-seropositive. Each CDR3 is given with its conserved first and last residue. D genes are given only for firm matches. Clone size is stated in some rows and not others, as once, few, many or a class when expanded.

D gene	V gene	clone size	J gene	CDR3 DNA	CDR3 protein
-	TRBV28	-	TRBJ2-1	TGTGCCAGCAGTTTAGGGACAATTTCCTACAATGAGCAGTTCTTC	CASSLGTISYNEQFF
-	TRBV6-5	once	TRBJ2-7	TGTGCCAGCACCTCATCCGAAGGGGACGAGCAGTACTTC	CASTSSEGDEQYF
-	TRBV4-2	-	TRBJ1-5	TGTGCCAGCAGCCAAGAAACAGGGAAAAATCAGCCCCAGCATTTT	CASSQETGKNQPQHF
-	TRBV11-1	-	TRBJ1-1	TGTGCCAGCAGCCAACGACCAGGGCCGAACACTGAAGCTTTCTTT	CASSQRPGPNTEAFF
TRBD2	TRBV27	-	TRBJ2-5	TGTGCCAGCAGACCTAGCGGGGGAATAGAGACCCAGTACTTC	CASRPSGGIETQYF
-	TRBV12-5	-	TRBJ1-1	TGTGCTAGTGGTTTGGAGCCGGGAACTGAAGCTTTCTTT	CASGLEPGTEAFF
-	TRBV19	-	TRBJ1-1	TGTGCCAGTAGTATACTCAACAGGGCTGAAGCTTTCTTT	CASSILNRAEAFF
-	TRBV7-2	-	TRBJ2-4	TGTGCCAGCAGCTTAGCTATAGCCAAAAACATTCAGTACTTC	CASSLAIAKNIQYF
-	TRBV7-3	-	TRBJ1-6	TGTGCCAGCAGCGTGGGGGCACCGGAGTCACCCCTCCACTTT	CASSVGAPESPLHF
TRBD2	TRBV7-2	once	TRBJ2-7	TGTGCCAGCAGCTCCAGGGGTAGCGGGAGTGGGCAGTACTTC	CASSSRGSGSGQYF
-	TRBV30	-	TRBJ1-5	TGTGCCTGGAGTAGAGGTCAGCTTAGCAATCAGCCCCAGCATTTT	CAWSRGQLSNQPQHF
-	TRBV7-2	few	TRBJ2-7	TGTGCCAGCAGCTTAAACCTGACGCCAGGGTTTCTTTTGGGAGAGCAGTACTTC	CASSLNLTPGFLLGEQYF
TRBD2	TRBV27	-	TRBJ2-7	TGTGCCAGCAGACCGGGAGGATCCTACGAGCAGTACTTC	CASRPGGSYEQYF
-	TRBV29-1	once	TRBJ1-1	TGCAGCGTTGTTATAGGGTATGGGGGGATGAACACTGAAGCTTTCTTT	CSVVIGYGGMNTEAFF
-	TRBV28	few	TRBJ2-2	TGTGCCAGCAGTCCGTTCGGGGGGCAAATGAACACCGGGGAGCTGTTTTTT	CASSPFGGQMNTGELFF
-	TRBV4-2	-	TRBJ2-3	TGTGCCAGCAGCCAAGAGCGGGGGCGGGGGGATACGCAGTATTTT	CASSQERGRGDTQYF
TRBD1	TRBV5-1	-	TRBJ2-5	TGCGCCAGCAGCTCACAGGGGGCTTTCCAAGAGACCCAGTACTTC	CASSSQGAFQETQYF
-	TRBV5-1	few	TRBJ1-2	TGCGCCAGCCGGTTACAGCCTCAGGATGGCTACACCTTC	CASRLQPQDGYTF
TRBD2	TRBV5-1	-	TRBJ2-3	TGCGCCAGCAGCTACCTGGGTAGCGGGGGAACGGGTGATACGCAGTATTTT	CASSYLGSGGTGDTQYF
-	TRBV30	few	TRBJ2-7	TGTGCCTGGAGTCGGGGGGCAGGGAGCTCCTACGAGCAGTACTTC	CAWSRGAGSSYEQYF
-	TRBV30	-	TRBJ1-2	TGTGCCTGGAGTGGGGGGGTCTATGGCTACACCTTC	CAWSGGVYGYTF
-	TRBV28	-	TRBJ2-2	TGTGCCAGCAGTTTCCGGGTTCGCGGGAACACCGGGGAGCTGTTTTTT	CASSFRVRGNTGELFF
-	TRBV18	-	TRBJ2-4	TGTGCCAGCTCACGGGAGAGCGGAAACATTCAGTACTTC	CASSRESGNIQYF
TRBD1	TRBV27	-	TRBJ1-2	TGTGCCAGCAGGGTAACAGGGGGCGCCGGTAACTATGGCTACACCTTC	CASRVTGGAGNYGYTF
TRBD1	TRBV7-8	-	TRBJ1-2	TGTGCCAGCAGCTTAGAACCGGGACAGTCCTATGGCTACACCTTC	CASSLEPGQSYGYTF
TRBD1	TRBV5-4	-	TRBJ2-1	TGTGCCAGCCGGACAGGGAACAATGAGCAGTTCTTC	CASRTGNNEQFF
-	TRBV5-6	-	TRBJ2-7	TGTGCCAGCAGCTTGGGCCGTCTAGAGTCCTACGAGCAGTACTTC	CASSLGRLESYEQYF
-	TRBV5-6	-	TRBJ2-5	TGTGCCAGCAGCACTAGAACACCCAGAGAGACCCAGTACTTC	CASSTRTPRETQYF
-	TRBV7-9	-	TRBJ2-6	TGTGCCAGCAGCGTTCTGTACAGCTCTGGGGCCAACGTCCTGACTTTC	CASSVLYSSGANVLTF
-	TRBV28	-	TRBJ1-2	TGTGCCAGCGGATTCGCCAGGACAGATGGCTACACCTTC	CASGFARTDGYTF
TRBD1	TRBV29-1	-	TRBJ2-7	TGCAGCGTTTCTTGGGGACAGGCGGAGCAGTACTTC	CSVSWGQAEQYF
-	TRBV6-6	-	TRBJ2-3	TGTGCCAGCAGCCTTGCTTTGGACATAAGCACAGATACGCAGTATTTT	CASSLALDISTDTQYF
TRBD2	TRBV28	-	TRBJ2-7	TGTGCCAGCAATGCAGCGGGAGCCGCCTACGAGCAGTACTTC	CASNAAGAAYEQYF
-	TRBV30	-	TRBJ1-1	TGTGCCTGGAGGCGGGGTAGCACTGAAGCTTTCTTT	CAWRRGSTEAFF
TRBD1	TRBV7-9	-	TRBJ1-5	TGTGCCAGCAGCTTAGGGGACAGGGGGCAAATTTCTGGCAATCAGCCCCAGCATTTT	CASSLGDRGQISGNQPQHF
-	TRBV5-4	-	TRBJ2-2	TGTGCCAGCAACGTAGCCGGGGAGCTGTTTTTT	CASNVAGELFF
TRBD1	TRBV4-2	-	TRBJ1-2	TGTGCCAGCAGCCAAGATATGTGGACAGGGGACGGCTACACCTTC	CASSQDMWTGDGYTF
TRBD1	TRBV28	-	TRBJ1-4	TGTGCCAGCAGTCCGACGACGGACAGGGGGCCTGGTGAAAAACTGTTTTTT	CASSPTTDRGPGEKLFF
TRBD2	TRBV30	-	TRBJ2-5	TGTGCCATCCGAAGCGGGGAGAGGGAGACCCAGTACTTC	CAIRSGERETQYF
-	TRBV4-1	-	TRBJ1-5	TGCGCCAGCAGCCAAGGATCACGGGGAGGCAATCAGCCCCAGCATTTT	CASSQGSRGGNQPQHF
-	TRBV18	-	TRBJ1-1	TGTGCCAGCTCAAACCGGGAAGCCACGAACACTGAAGCTTTCTTT	CASSNREATNTEAFF
TRBD1	TRBV7-2	-	TRBJ1-2	TGTGCCAGCAGCCTATCCTCCGGGACAGGCGATTTGTATGGCTACACCTTC	CASSLSSGTGDLYGYTF
-	TRBV5-1	-	TRBJ2-7	TGCGCCAGCAGCATGGGACATTTCTCCTACGAGCAGTACTTC	CASSMGHFSYEQYF
-	TRBV5-1	-	TRBJ2-1	TGCGCCAGCAGCTTGGCCCAGGCGGGGAATGAGCAGTTCTTC	CASSLAQAGNEQFF
-	TRBV6-6	-	TRBJ1-2	TGTGCCAGCAAGCCGCCAACAGGGCCCTATGGCTACACCTTC	CASKPPTGPYGYTF
TRBD1	TRBV6-4	-	TRBJ1-6	TGTGCCAGCAGTGACTTGCGACAGGGTTATTCACCCCTCCACTTT	CASSDLRQGYSPLHF
-	TRBV19	-	TRBJ2-7	TGTGCCAGTAGCAGGGGCCCCAACTACGAGCAGTACTTC	CASSRGPNYEQYF
-	TRBV5-6	-	TRBJ1-3	TGTGCCAGCAGCTTGGGCTCTAACTCTGGAAACACCATATATTTT	CASSLGSNSGNTIYF
-	TRBV28	-	TRBJ2-7	TGTGCCAGCAGTTTAGTGCAGGAGGCCCACGAGCAGTACTTC	CASSLVQEAHEQYF
-	TRBV11-3	-	TRBJ2-2	TGTGCCAGTAGACAGAACACCGGGGAGCTGTTTTTT	CASRQNTGELFF
TRBD2	TRBV5-1	-	TRBJ2-1	TGCGCCAGCAGCGTTACTAGCGGAACTGCCTACAATGAGCAGTTCTTC	CASSVTSGTAYNEQFF
-	TRBV6-5	-	TRBJ2-7	TGTGCCAGCAGCCAACCTGGGGGGTTCCACGAGCAGTACTTC	CASSQPGGFHEQYF
-	TRBV5-4	-	TRBJ1-2	TGTGCCAGCAGCCTGGGGGCAGTGCGGGACGTCTATGGCTACACCTTC	CASSLGAVRDVYGYTF
TRBD1	TRBV10-3	-	TRBJ1-1	TGTGCCATCAGTGATACAGGGGGTACCACTGAAGCTTTCTTT	CAISDTGGTTEAFF
TRBD1	TRBV4-1	-	TRBJ2-7	TGCGCCAGCAGCCAAATCGCCGGGACAGGGATCCCCTACGAGCAGTACTTC	CASSQIAGTGIPYEQYF
TRBD2	TRBV5-4	-	TRBJ2-1	TGTGCCAGCAGCACCCCGGGACTAGGTTTGAATGAGCAGTTCTTC	CASSTPGLGLNEQFF